This T cell receptor (beta chain) was obtained from a study of type 1 and type 2 diabetes patients. Broader study findings: Some expanded clones seen only in T1D might occur in additional T2D or control samples.

Approximately 10 milliliters of peripheral blood were collected from each participant. The PCR template was genomic DNA. The TCR beta CDR3 region was amplified using 30 forward and 13 reverse primers. From the multiplex PCR reads, TCRdb called clonotypes with MiXCR, one entry per CDR3 protein. The table includes about 290,000 distinct CDR3 sequences, 47% detected once. This clonotype has ten or more counts. Antigen: not known. Germline V gives CDR1 MNHNY, CDR2 SVGAGI (reference sequence). Trimming removed 6 bases from V and 6 bases from J; junction bases left unmatched: 5. This CDR3 is 12 amino acids long.

V is TRBV6-6 and J is TRBJ2-7; 7 nucleotides align to TRBD2. This sequence originates from a man aged 18 to 29 with type 2 diabetes. Sequenced sample: peripheral blood mononuclear cells (PBMCs). The CDR3 coding sequence is TGTGCCAGCAGCCACGGGGGGAGCGAGCAGTACTTC. It yields the protein CASSHGGSEQYF.